This T cell receptor beta chain stems from a study of T-cell reconstitution after alpha-beta-depleted transplantation in children. Molecular barcoding with unique molecular identifiers was used for the TCRbeta library. TCRdb re-analysed the PCR reads in MiXCR, keeping a single row per CDR3 protein. The data hold 450,000 to 600,000 distinct CDR3 sequences, with around a third observed a single time. The CDR3 sequence is 14 residues long. The germline CDR1 and CDR2 sequences are KGHDR and SFDVKD. The V gene lost 6 bases and the J gene lost 1 base, with 8 bases spanning the gap. V and J are TRBV24-1 and TRBJ2-2; no firm D call. The sequence was obtained from a human donor who donated a stem cell graft to a child with aplastic anemia. The sequencing here drew on PBMCs from the stem cell graft donor, taken from the stem cell graft. CDR3 loop: CATSISGNTGELFF. The CDR3 DNA sequence: TGTGCCACCAGTATTTCTGGGAACACCGGGGAGCTGTTTTTT.